The present T cell receptor beta chain was sequenced within a study of tumor-infiltrating lymphocytes in localized non-small cell lung cancer (dated by TCRdb to 2020 to 2023). Regarding the study in general: The cohort covered several histologies, both smokers and never-smokers, and patients whose samples were collected after neoadjuvant chemotherapy. For 55 patients, immunoSEQ T-cell fraction was compared between paired tumor and uninvolved lung. Each patient provided resected tumor tissue plus uninvolved lung tissue from the same patient, with the uninvolved lung tissue described as non-adjacent to the tumor. TCR sequencing was one of several integrated assays, alongside flow cytometry, multiplex immunofluorescence, RNA-seq, exome sequencing and proteomics, applied to the same patients. In total, the ICON cohort consisted of approximately 160 surgical patients with localized non-small cell lung cancer who had their tumors resected. Results and caveats for the whole study, not just this receptor: Consistent with immunofluorescence CD3 counts, TCRbeta sequencing supported greater T cell infiltration in tumors than in uninvolved lung tissue. No association of tumor T-cell fraction from TCR sequencing with recurrence-free survival was found (p = 0.61). Different pieces of the same tissue were used for different assays, so technical variation could not be separated from intratumor heterogeneity. No difference in TCR-derived T-cell fraction was observed between the flow cytometry-defined immunotypes IM1 (good prognosis) and IM2 (poor prognosis). Assay coverage differed among patients according to how much tissue was available, so only a subset of the cohort had TCR sequencing.

V and J are truncated by 4 bases and 6 bases respectively, leaving an intervening sequence of 11 bases. From a lookup of the germline V gene, CDR1 and CDR2 are SGHRS and YFSETQ. The CDR3 runs 12 amino acids, cysteine and phenylalanine included. The CDR3 DNA has 36 bases and is translated from base 1. As concerns this clone: The target of this receptor is not known. Base qualities were left out, and no much larger clone turns up one base away.

TCR sequencing with the immunoSEQ assay provided the T-cell fraction in tumor and uninvolved lung tissue. In the authors' own workflow: For survival analysis, patients were split into high (upper tertile) and low (lower two tertiles) T-cell fraction groups and compared by log-rank test. A signed-rank test was used to check for differences in T-cell fraction between paired tumor and uninvolved lung. TCRdb carries this immuneACCESS record with in-frame sequences only. Its versions omit some clonotypes, under half of them owing to an unresolved V gene in the studies checked, with the rest unexplained. D and trimming were read from the DNA, whereas the V and J calls and clone size are those reported in that table. The sample has some 10,000 clones on record, nearly 65% of them singletons. The ten largest clones capture more than 9% of the sample. The first patient joined ICON in April 2016, and enrollment wrapped up when the last patient was enrolled in September 2018. In a subcohort of approximately 78 patients, fresh tumor and matched uninvolved tissue were collected for in-depth immune analyses, with TCR sequencing among those analyses. No cell sorting was done, and TCR sequencing was instead run on DNA isolated from bulk tissue.

What was sequenced was lung tumor tissue. The chain is assembled from TRBV5-1 and TRBJ2-7, with the D segment identity uncertain. This clonotype was sampled from a human donor with non-small cell lung cancer. The CDR3 region reads CASSLGWGEQYF. Read as DNA, the sequence is TGCGCCAGCAGCCTGGGGTGGGGCGAGCAGTACTTC. Full variable domain (CDR3 extended with the reference TRBV5-1 and TRBJ2-7 proteins): KAGVTQTPRYLIKTRGQQVTLSCSPISGHRSVSWYQQTPGQGLQFLFEYFSETQRNKGNFPGRFSGRQFSNSRSEMNVSTLELGDSALYLCASSLGWGEQYFGPGTRLTVT.